These T cell receptor beta chains were read from a single sample in a study of blood T cell repertoires in COVID-19. Using immunoSEQ multiplex PCR, the repertoire was profiled, and TCRdb retains in-frame clones only, with some absent. The table has about 300,000 clones, about 90% seen once. Sequenced: PBMCs or T cells enriched from blood (not recorded which). The receptor source for this set is a woman younger than 35 with acute COVID-19. CDR3s include the opening cysteine and the closing phenylalanine or tryptophan. The D gene is left open where the match is weak. Size tells how often a clone was seen (once, few, many) or the class of an expanded clone, and some rows leave it out.

J | D | size | V | DNA | CDR3
TRBJ1-1 | . | . | TRBV9 | TGTGCCAGCAGCGTAGGTCCGGGTCGGGTCACTGAAGCTTTCTTT | CASSVGPGRVTEAFF
TRBJ1-1 | . | . | TRBV5-5 | TGTGCCAGCAGCTTGGGATCCGCAGGGGCGACTGAAGCTTTCTTT | CASSLGSAGATEAFF
TRBJ1-2 | TRBD1 | . | TRBV3-1/TRBV3-2 | TGTGCCAGCAGCCGTCTAGGGACAGTCTATGGCTACACCTTC | CASSRLGTVYGYTF
TRBJ2-1 | TRBD1 | . | TRBV7-3 | TGTGCCAGCAGCTCACAGGGGGGAAATGAGCAGTTCTTC | CASSSQGGNEQFF
TRBJ2-7 | TRBD2 | few | TRBV7-6 | TGTGCCAGCAGCGAGACCGGGACTAGCCGCGGGGAGCAGTACTTC | CASSETGTSRGEQYF
TRBJ2-1 | . | . | TRBV11-2 | TGTGCCAGCAGTCCGAGAGCTGGTCCCAATGAGCAGTTCTTC | CASSPRAGPNEQFF
TRBJ2-5 | . | once | TRBV14 | TGTGCCAGCAGCCACGGACAGTCCCTCCGGGAGACCCAGTACTTC | CASSHGQSLRETQYF
TRBJ1-6 | . | . | TRBV7-9 | TGTGCCAGCAGTTTCCGACAGCCTCAGAGCTCCTATAATTCACCCCTCCACTTT | CASSFRQPQSSYNSPLHF
TRBJ2-7 | . | . | TRBV6-2/TRBV6-3 | TGTGCCAGCAGTTACAGCGACGGGACTTGGGTAACGGGACCTTCGGGCGAGCAGTACTTC | CASSYSDGTWVTGPSGEQYF
TRBJ2-7 | . | . | TRBV30 | TGTGCCTGGAGTGGGACTACCCCTGAGGAGCAGTACTTC | CAWSGTTPEEQYF
TRBJ2-4 | TRBD2 | . | TRBV3-1/TRBV3-2 | TGTGCCAGCAGTTTAGCGGGAGTGGGAAACATTCAGTACTTC | CASSLAGVGNIQYF
TRBJ2-1 | TRBD1 | . | TRBV24-1 | TGTGCCACCAGTGCTGTGACAGGGACCTACAATGAGCAGTTCTTC | CATSAVTGTYNEQFF
TRBJ2-7 | TRBD2 | . | TRBV9 | TGTGCCAGCAGCGACCCCACCGGGACTAGCGGGAGTAAGGACTACGAGCAGTACTTC | CASSDPTGTSGSKDYEQYF
TRBJ2-3 | TRBD1 | . | TRBV28 | TGTGCCAGCAAGCCCGGGACAGGGTATAGCACAGATACGCAGTATTTT | CASKPGTGYSTDTQYF
TRBJ2-2 | . | once | TRBV12-3/TRBV12-4 | TGTGCCAGCAGTTTACGGGACACCGGGGAGCTGTTTTTT | CASSLRDTGELFF
TRBJ2-6 | TRBD1 | once | TRBV9 | TGTGCCAGCTCCATGACAGGGGGCGCTGCTGGGGCCAACGTCCTGACTTTC | CASSMTGGAAGANVLTF
TRBJ1-2 | . | few | TRBV7-2 | TGTGCCAGCAGCCAACCGGGCTATGGCTACACCTTC | CASSQPGYGYTF
TRBJ2-2 | TRBD2 | . | TRBV7-9 | TGTGCCAGCAGCTCAAGCGGGGGGACGAACACCGGGGAGCTGTTTTTT | CASSSSGGTNTGELFF
TRBJ2-3 | . | . | TRBV12-3/TRBV12-4 | TGTGCCAGCAAAAGCCCACTGAGGGATACGCAGTATTTT | CASKSPLRDTQYF
TRBJ2-7 | TRBD1 | . | TRBV6-5 | TGTGCCAGCAGAAACCCCGACAGGGGCTACGAGCAGTACTTC | CASRNPDRGYEQYF
TRBJ1-1 | . | . | TRBV28 | TGTGCCAGCAGCTCCTGGGGGGAGGAGACTGAAGCTTTCTTT | CASSSWGEETEAFF
TRBJ1-2 | TRBD1 | . | TRBV18 | TGTGCCAGCTCACCCCGGACAGGGCCGGATGGCTACACCTTC | CASSPRTGPDGYTF
TRBJ1-1 | TRBD1 | . | TRBV10-3 | TGTGCCGCGACCGGGACAGGGGACACTGAAGCTTTCTTT | CAATGTGDTEAFF
TRBJ2-1 | TRBD2 | . | TRBV28 | TGTGCCAGCAGTCCCCCCGGGACTAGGCGTGTTGAGCAGTTCTTC | CASSPPGTRRVEQFF
TRBJ1-6 | . | . | TRBV2 | TGTGCCAGCAGTGTCACAGATTCCTATAATTCACCCCTCCACTTT | CASSVTDSYNSPLHF
TRBJ1-1 | . | once | TRBV2 | TGTGCCAGCAGACAGGGGAACACTGAAGCTTTCTTT | CASRQGNTEAFF
TRBJ1-6 | TRBD1 | few | TRBV18 | TGTGCCAGCTCACCTGGACAGGGCGGGTCACCCCTCCACTTT | CASSPGQGGSPLHF
TRBJ2-7 | TRBD1 | once | TRBV11-3 | TGTGCCAGCAGCGGAGGGACAGGGGGCGACGAGCAGTACTTC | CASSGGTGGDEQYF
TRBJ1-2 | TRBD1 | . | TRBV7-9 | TGTGCCAGCAGCTCCCGGACAGGGGCAAACGGCTACACCTTC | CASSSRTGANGYTF
TRBJ1-5 | . | . | TRBV28 | TGTGCCAGCATGACAGGTTTGAATCAGCCCCAGCATTTT | CASMTGLNQPQHF
TRBJ1-1 | . | few | TRBV7-9 | TGTGCCAGCAGCTTACTGACAGATGAAGCTTTCTTT | CASSLLTDEAFF
TRBJ1-5 | . | . | TRBV10-1 | TGCGCCAGCAGTGAGCCGCCAGCAGGGCCCCAGCATTTT | CASSEPPAGPQHF
TRBJ1-1 | . | . | TRBV23-1 | TGCGCCAGCAGTCGGACTGGGGCGCGGGGTAACACTGAAGCTTTCTTT | CASSRTGARGNTEAFF
TRBJ2-7 | TRBD1 | . | TRBV19 | TGTGCCAGTAGTCGAGGGGGCGGAAACGAGCAGTACTTC | CASSRGGGNEQYF
TRBJ2-1 | . | . | TRBV15 | TGTGCCACCAGCGGCGACAGTGGGGCCTACAATGAGCAGTTCTTC | CATSGDSGAYNEQFF
TRBJ1-5 | . | . | TRBV4-2 | TGTGCCAGCAGCCAAGATTTGGAGAGCAATCAGCCCCAGCATTTT | CASSQDLESNQPQHF
TRBJ2-7 | . | . | TRBV7-2 | TGTGCCAGCAGCTTAATCCCTAGCCACCGCAGGACCTACGAGCAGTACTTC | CASSLIPSHRRTYEQYF
TRBJ2-7 | TRBD2 | . | TRBV6-1 | TGTGCCAGCAGTGAATGGGGGCTAGCGGGAGCCTACTACGAGCAGTACTTC | CASSEWGLAGAYYEQYF
TRBJ2-7 | TRBD1 | . | TRBV6-5 | TGTGCCAGCAGGCCGGGGACAGGGTGGTCCTACGAGCAGTACTTC | CASRPGTGWSYEQYF
TRBJ1-5 | . | . | TRBV6-1 | TGTGCCAGCAGTGGGCGTTTGATGGGCCAGCCCCAGCATTTT | CASSGRLMGQPQHF
TRBJ1-2 | TRBD1 | . | TRBV19 | TGTGCCAGTAGTCCAGGGACAGGGACGTATGGCTACACCTTC | CASSPGTGTYGYTF
TRBJ1-5 | . | . | TRBV19 | TGTGCCAGTAGTACTCTCCTCCGGGGGGCAAGTGAGCCCCAGCATTTT | CASSTLLRGASEPQHF
TRBJ1-1 | . | . | TRBV28 | TGTGCCAGCAGTAGGCTACAAGCGGGCACTGAAGCTTTCTTT | CASSRLQAGTEAFF
TRBJ1-2 | . | . | TRBV28 | TGTGCCGGGGCCCGAATACAGGGAGAGGACTATGGCTACACCTTC | CAGARIQGEDYGYTF